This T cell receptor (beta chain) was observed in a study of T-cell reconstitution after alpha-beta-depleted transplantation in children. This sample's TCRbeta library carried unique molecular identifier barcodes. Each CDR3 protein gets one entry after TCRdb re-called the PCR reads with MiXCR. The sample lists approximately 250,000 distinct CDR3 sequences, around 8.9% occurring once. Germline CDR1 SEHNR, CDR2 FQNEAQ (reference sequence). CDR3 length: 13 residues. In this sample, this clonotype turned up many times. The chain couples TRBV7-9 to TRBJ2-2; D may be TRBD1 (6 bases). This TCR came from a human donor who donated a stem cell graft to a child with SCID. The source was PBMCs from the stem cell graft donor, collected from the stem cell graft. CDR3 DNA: TGTGTTGGGGGCAACGCGAACACCGGGGAGCTGTTTTTT. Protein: CVGGNANTGELFF. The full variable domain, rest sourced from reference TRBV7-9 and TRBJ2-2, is DTGVSQNPRHKITKRGQNVTFRCDPISEHNRLYWYRQTLGQGPEFLTYFQNEAQLEKSRLLSDRFSAERPKGSFSTLEIQRTEQGDSAMYLCVGGNANTGELFFGEGSRLTVL.